This is a list of T cell receptor beta chains from one sample in a study of T cell changes during pregnancy in multiple sclerosis. Libraries were prepared by immunoSEQ multiplex PCR; TCRdb keeps only in-frame clonotypes and omits some of them. The table shows about 36,000 clones, with more than 75% occurring only once. The sample here was CD4+ T cells from peripheral blood mononuclear cells, taken in the first trimester of pregnancy. The receptors derive from a female donor with multiple sclerosis, enrolled in a pregnancy study. The CDR3 runs from the conserved cysteine through the conserved F or W. The D gene is left open where the match is weak. Expanded clones are given a class, and other clones once, few, many or no size at all.

D gene	clone size	V gene	J gene	CDR3 protein	CDR3 DNA
.	.	TRBV29-1	TRBJ1-2	CSVESGGYGYTF	TGCAGCGTTGAATCCGGGGGATATGGCTACACCTTC
.	.	TRBV19	TRBJ1-3	CASRTDSGNTIYF	TGTGCCAGTAGAACAGATTCTGGAAACACCATATATTTT
.	.	TRBV27	TRBJ1-1	CASSWGVTSTEAFF	TGTGCCAGCAGTTGGGGGGTTACGAGCACTGAAGCTTTCTTT
TRBD1	.	TRBV12-5	TRBJ2-3	CASGDGTGHADTQYF	TGTGCTAGTGGGGACGGGACAGGGCACGCAGATACGCAGTATTTT
TRBD1	.	TRBV19	TRBJ1-1	CASSMDRAGEGEAFF	TGTGCCAGTAGTATGGACAGGGCTGGTGAGGGTGAAGCTTTCTTT
.	once	TRBV5-1	TRBJ1-4	CASSAPRGATNEKLFF	TGCGCCAGCAGCGCGCCCCGCGGAGCGACTAATGAAAAACTGTTTTTT
TRBD1	.	TRBV5-4	TRBJ2-7	CASSSPGTGGFYEQYF	TGTGCCAGCAGCTCCCCCGGGACAGGGGGCTTCTACGAGCAGTACTTC
.	.	TRBV5-1	TRBJ1-1	CASSFEGANTEAFF	TGCGCCAGCAGCTTTGAAGGGGCCAACACTGAAGCTTTCTTT
.	.	TRBV5-1	TRBJ1-2	CASSFQTANYGYTF	TGCGCCAGCAGCTTTCAGACAGCTAACTATGGCTACACCTTC
.	.	TRBV20-1	TRBJ2-1	CSPDSHNEQFF	TGCAGTCCCGACAGCCACAATGAGCAGTTCTTC